This T cell receptor beta chain was identified during a study of cytomegalovirus exposure and HLA in healthy donors. A note on this clone: No antigen is known for it.

In the PCR, 60 Vbeta and 13 Jbeta primers were used. Profiling relied on immunoSEQ multiplex PCR, and the TCRdb table lists in-frame clones only, not all of them. The table has 90,000 or so clones, 78% seen once. The study, taken as a whole, reports: A later analysis found TCR association rates differed by HLA locus, highest for DRB1 and lowest for HLA-C. In a later analysis, an Asian-associated ancestry cluster reportedly showed fewer N-insertions than the roughly 700-donor mean. In vitro testing confirmed a few CMV-associated chains as specific for CMV antigens. HLA alleles showed associations with 15,000 to 20,000 TCR beta sequences in a later analysis, at a 0.05 false discovery rate.

Sequenced: PBMCs. The source of this sequence is a woman in her 40s in good health and CMV-seronegative.

DNA for the CDR3: TGTGCCACCACAGGGTTTAATGAAAAACTGTTTTTT. It codes for CATTGFNEKLFF. The genes are TRBV19 and TRBJ1-4, with a weak D call TRBD1 (6 bases). The CDR3 has 12 amino acids. Germline V gene data show CDR1 as LNHDA and CDR2 as SQIVND (reference sequence). V was pared by 10 bases and J by 4 bases, with 10 bases between.